This TCR beta chain comes out of a study of blood T cell repertoires in COVID-19 (TCRdb year 2020). Some background on the complete study: Samples covering the acute and convalescent phases of COVID-19 were provided by collaborators in the United States, Italy and Spain. The prospective study material was composed of cDNA or gDNA derived from T cells, B-cell-depleted T cells, or PBMCs. Subjects who had been exposed to COVID-19, were actively infected with it, or had recovered from it provided the deeply sampled blood TCRbeta repertoires that made up the dataset. A freely available public database, intended as a resource for researchers studying the immune response to SARS-CoV-2, is where the repertoires were released. The samples were drawn from the first 160 participants of the ongoing ImmuneRACE study and from 1,254 subjects provided by 6 global collaborators. Nearly every sample came with metadata listing a de-identified subject ID, COVID-19 status, age in years and sex. Where available, HLA class I and class II types were taken from metadata supplied by the sample provider and were not determined by assay-based typing.

Details on this clone: Its antigen remains undetermined. No base quality values were provided; no much bigger clone lies one nucleotide off.

One collaborating source in Seattle enrolled patients while the patients were actively infected and followed the patients over time throughout the course of disease. The collaborating institutions used their own protocols to collect whole blood in K2EDTA tubes. Collaborator samples were shipped for TCRbeta analysis as frozen whole blood, isolated PBMCs, or DNA extracted from either sample type. TCRbeta CDR3 regions were amplified from genomic DNA using the immunoSEQ Assay, a bias-controlled multiplex PCR. The authors processed their data as follows. The number of nucleated cells in each sample was estimated by amplification of reference gene primers within the assay. To quantify the absolute abundance of each unique TCRbeta CDR3 rearrangement, sequence reads were collapsed and filtered. For each sample, productive Simpson clonality was calculated as the square root of Simpson's diversity index over productive rearrangements. TCRdb mirrors the immuneACCESS table, restricted to in-frame sequences. Some clones are absent from its copies; in checked studies, under half trace to an unresolved V gene, and the reason for the others is unknown. The V and J calls and clone size were taken over from that table, and D and trimming were inferred from the DNA. For this sample the table gives roughly 250,000 clones, of which around 90% were detected only once. The leading ten clones occupy more than 0.65% of the sample.

Summary of the overall study and its limitations: The quantity of clinical and demographic metadata differed by source and by participant and was supplied without curation.

The CDR3 holds 17 amino acids from the cysteine to the phenylalanine. Only CDR3 DNA is held: 51 bases, read in frame from base 1. The germline V and J ends show losses of 1 base and 1 base respectively, and no gene match explains 4 bases of the junction. CDR1 and CDR2 are drawn from the germline V gene: MNHNS, SASEGT. This clonotype was obtained from a man aged 30 to 45 with COVID-19, enrolled during active disease. The chain joins TRBV6-1 to TRBJ1-5, and 10 junction bases match TRBD1. The sequencing sample was made of peripheral blood. The CDR3 protein is CASSEGRTGGSNQPQHF. The nucleotide sequence reads TGTGCCAGCAGTGAAGGTAGGACAGGGGGGAGCAATCAGCCCCAGCATTTT.